The 30 T cell receptor beta chains given below trace back to one sample, sequenced in a study of OX40 agonist ivuxolimab in advanced cancers. Clones were sequenced by immunoSEQ multiplex PCR, and TCRdb holds only the in-frame ones, with some missing. The sample consists of nearly 50,000 clones, about nine tenths of them appearing once. The source material was CD4+ or CD8+ T cells sorted from blood, sampled in a trial of the OX40 agonist ivuxolimab. The receptors derive from an adult with an advanced solid tumor such as melanoma, head and neck, liver or kidney cancer.

The genes are TRBV5-4 and TRBJ1-5, with 9 bases aligning to TRBD1. The length of the CDR3 is 15 residues. V trimming: 4 bases; J trimming: 3 bases; junction bases outside the gene matches: 5. Germline-derived CDR1 and CDR2 are SGHNT and YYREEE (reference sequence). The CDR3 DNA is TGTGCCAGCAGCCCTGACAGGGGGATCAATCAGCCCCAGCATTTT. Its translation: CASSPDRGINQPQHF.

This clone was recorded only once. As DNA, the CDR3 is TGTGCTTCCGGGGAAAACATGAACACTGAAGCTTTCTTT. Translating it yields CASGENMNTEAFF. The J gene is TRBJ1-1, the V gene TRBV5-6; D gene uncertain. Germline lookup yields CDR1 SGHDT and CDR2 YYEEEE. The CDR3 length is 13 residues.

The chain links TRBV12-5 to TRBJ2-1; maybe TRBD2 (7 bases). Between the trimmed V and J ends, which lost 1 base and 8 bases, there was a span of 15 bases. The length of the CDR3 is 15 residues. In germline, CDR1 is LGHNT, CDR2 FRNRAP. The CDR3 here is CASGLATGGIYEQFF. Here the CDR3 DNA reads TGTGCTAGTGGTTTGGCCACGGGGGGCATTTATGAGCAGTTCTTC.

The chain carries TRBV4-1 and TRBJ1-1; D gene uncertain. V was trimmed by 3 bases and J by 5 bases, leaving 10 bases between them. Germline-derived CDR1 and CDR2 are MGHRA and YSYEKL. This CDR3 region has 13 residues. CDR3 DNA sequence: TGCGCCAGCAGCCACCCAGAAGGGACTGAAGCTTTCTTT. It is translated as CASSHPEGTEAFF.

CDR3: CASSQDGLPADEQFF. For the CDR3, the DNA is TGCGCCAGCAGCCAAGATGGACTCCCCGCGGATGAGCAGTTCTTC. The J gene is TRBJ2-1, the V gene TRBV4-1, with TRBD2 as a possible D gene (5 bases). There are 15 residues in the CDR3. V was pared by 0 bases and J by 8 bases, with 14 bases between. Germline lookup yields CDR1 MGHRA and CDR2 YSYEKL.

This clone came up once. V usage is TRBV7-3 and J usage is TRBJ1-1; no clear D gene. Looked up from germline, CDR1 is SGHTA and CDR2 is FQGTGA. Trimming left V 4 bases short and J 3 bases short, with 9 bases between. CDR3 length equals 13 residues. CDR3 loop: CASSSSQDTEAFF. CDR3 bases: TGTGCCAGCAGCTCCAGCCAAGACACTGAAGCTTTCTTT.

Only one count was recorded for this clone. The chain couples TRBV30 to TRBJ2-7, with no clear D. With 0 bases removed from V and 4 bases from J, the gap between germline ends came to 10 bases. The CDR3 sequence is 13 residues long. Germline CDR1 reads GTSNPN; CDR2 reads SVGIG (reference sequence). As DNA, the CDR3 is TGTGCCTGGAGTGTTTCCAGTAATTACGAGCAGTACTTC. Its translation: CAWSVSSNYEQYF.

The V call is TRBV5-1, the J call TRBJ2-3, with 8 bases lining up with TRBD1. The germline V gene has CDR1 SGHRS and CDR2 YFSETQ. V was pared by 3 bases and J by 3 bases, with 3 bases of the junction left unmatched. The CDR3 is 14 amino acids. The CDR3 spells CASSSGQGTDTQYF. Written as DNA, the CDR3 is TGCGCCAGCAGCTCAGGACAGGGTACAGATACGCAGTATTTT.

The chain recombines TRBV27 with TRBJ1-2; D not resolved. The CDR3 is 13 amino acids. Germline V gives CDR1 MNHEY, CDR2 SMNVEV (reference sequence). The germline V and J ends were trimmed by 3 bases and 7 bases, with 12 bases remaining between them. The CDR3 here is CASSFRAESGYTF. Here the CDR3 DNA reads TGTGCCAGCAGTTTCCGGGCCGAGAGTGGCTACACCTTC.

The J gene is TRBJ2-7, the V gene TRBV6-6; D is unclear. The CDR3 extends over 13 amino acids. Germline CDR1 is MNHNY and CDR2 is SVGAGI (reference sequence). V was shortened by 2 bases and J by 6 bases, with 11 bases between the two germline ends. This chain's CDR3 is CASSYDGISEQYV. The CDR3 DNA is TGTGCCAGCAGTTACGACGGAATCTCCGAGCAGTACGTC.

The V call is TRBV5-1, the J call TRBJ2-3; D remains unclear. V was shortened by 4 bases and J by 2 bases, with 11 bases between the two germline ends. Germline CDR1 reads SGHRS; CDR2 reads YFSETQ. This CDR3 region has 14 residues. The CDR3 reads CASSEDGNTDTQYF. In nucleotides, the CDR3 is TGCGCCAGCAGCGAAGACGGAAACACAGATACGCAGTATTTT.

DNA for the CDR3: TGTGCCAGCAGCCAAGAAGGGGCGGCCAACCCCATTTATGGCTACACCTTC. Protein: CASSQEGAANPIYGYTF. V and J are TRBV4-2 and TRBJ1-2; D possibly corresponds to TRBD1 (5 bases). V gave up 0 bases and J gave up 5 bases, with 19 bases separating them. There are 17 residues in the CDR3. Germline loops: CDR1 LGHNA, CDR2 YNFKEQ.

The genes are TRBV6-5 and TRBJ1-2; D perhaps matches TRBD1 (6 bases). Germline V CDR1 and CDR2: MNHEY, SVGAGI. The CDR3 is 15 amino acids. Trimming removed 5 bases at V and 4 bases at J, with 17 bases between. The CDR3 DNA reads as TGTGCCAGCAGTCCCCCGGCCGGGGGGCCCTATGGCTACACCTTC. This sequence encodes CASSPPAGGPYGYTF.

This clone is a singleton in its sample. The chain joins TRBV7-6 to TRBJ2-5, with D uncertain. CDR3 length: 11 residues. Germline lookup yields CDR1 SGHVS and CDR2 FNYEAQ. V was pared by 5 bases and J by 5 bases, with 6 bases between. The CDR3 DNA sequence: TGTGCCAGCAGCCCCCGGGAGACCCAGTACTTC. Its protein product is CASSPRETQYF.

The chain recombines TRBV30 with TRBJ2-5, with 7 bases fitting TRBD1. The J segment lost 1 base and the V segment lost 7 bases, leaving 3 bases of the junction unmatched. Looked up from germline, CDR1 is GTSNPN and CDR2 is SVGIG (reference sequence). This CDR3 region has 12 residues. CDR3: CAYGDSQETQYF. The DNA of the CDR3 is TGTGCCTACGGGGACAGCCAAGAGACCCAGTACTTC.

V is TRBV28 and J is TRBJ1-1; 9 bases map to TRBD1. CDR3 length equals 17 residues. V gave up 5 bases and J gave up 3 bases; unmatched junction bases: 13. CDR1 and CDR2 (germline): MDHEN, SYDVKM. This CDR3 is CASSTNHRGLRDTEAFF. CDR3 sequence (DNA): TGTGCCAGCAGTACCAATCACAGGGGGCTTAGGGACACTGAAGCTTTCTTT.

V usage is TRBV6-1 and J usage is TRBJ2-7; TRBD2 agrees at 10 bases. V was clipped by 1 base and J by 5 bases; unmatched bases: 8. From germline, CDR1 is MNHNS and CDR2 SASEGT. The CDR3 loop spans 16 amino acids. The CDR3 here is CASSEEGSGGENEQYV. In DNA form, the CDR3 reads TGTGCCAGCAGTGAAGAGGGGAGCGGGGGGGAGAACGAGCAGTACGTC.

The chain joins TRBV14 to TRBJ1-3; TRBD1 agrees at 7 bases. The length of the CDR3 is 15 residues. The V segment lost 0 bases and the J segment 5 bases; nucleotides outside the gene matches: 4. Germline V gene sequence: CDR1 SGHDN, CDR2 FVKESK. The chain's CDR3 is CASSQEQGWRNTIYF. In DNA, the CDR3 is TGTGCCAGCAGCCAAGAACAGGGGTGGAGAAACACCATATATTTT.

This sequence joins TRBV5-6 and TRBJ2-1, with D perhaps TRBD1 or TRBD2 (6 bases each). Per the germline V gene, CDR1 is SGHDT and CDR2 is YYEEEE. The CDR3 is made up of 12 amino acids. Trimming removed 3 bases from V and 9 bases from J, with 10 bases in between. CDR3 DNA: TGTGCCAGCAGCTCGGGGGCCGGTGAGCAGTTCTTC. It translates to CASSSGAGEQFF.

This chain connects TRBV7-9 to TRBJ1-6; TRBD1 agrees at 9 bases. This CDR3 spans 18 amino acids. V lost 2 bases, J lost 11 bases, and 16 bases stayed unmatched. Germline assignment: CDR1 SEHNR and CDR2 FQNEAQ (reference sequence). DNA for the CDR3: TGTGCCAGCAGCTTATGGGACAGGGCCGCGGCGGTGTATGCACCCCTCCACTTT. This codes for CASSLWDRAAAVYAPLHF.

The chain recombines TRBV28 with TRBJ1-1, with D tentatively TRBD1 (5 bases). The CDR3 is made up of 16 amino acids. The V end lost 6 bases, the J end lost 7 bases, and 24 bases lay between the germline ends. Germline lookup yields CDR1 MDHEN and CDR2 SYDVKM. The chain's CDR3 is CASRPGLGGALGEAFF. In DNA form, the CDR3 reads TGTGCCAGCAGGCCCGGCCTGGGTGGGGCCTTGGGTGAAGCTTTCTTT.

The rearrangement uses TRBV30 and TRBJ2-7, with no clear D. Germline V gives CDR1 GTSNPN, CDR2 SVGIG (reference sequence). The CDR3 covers 14 residues. V was cut by 0 bases and J by 4 bases, with 13 bases left in between. The CDR3 bases are TGTGCCTGGAGTGTAACCACTTCGAAGTACGAGCAGTACTTC. Its translation: CAWSVTTSKYEQYF.

The chain links TRBV7-9 to TRBJ2-7; D is ambiguous. Looked up from germline, CDR1 is SEHNR and CDR2 is FQNEAQ (reference sequence). The CDR3 is 13 residues long. The V end was cut by 3 bases, the J end by 3 bases, with 9 bases between. As DNA, the CDR3 is TGTGCCAGCAGCTTCCAACAGAACTACGAGCAGTACTTC. It encodes CASSFQQNYEQYF.

This chain uses TRBV4-1 with TRBJ2-1; 12 bases match TRBD2. Trimming cost V 4 bases and J 2 bases; bases outside gene matches: 3. The CDR3 length is 16 residues. The germline V gene has CDR1 MGHRA and CDR2 YSYEKL. CDR3 sequence reads: CASSPPSGGAYNEQFF. In DNA, the CDR3 is TGCGCCAGCAGCCCTCCTAGCGGGGGGGCCTACAATGAGCAGTTCTTC.

This sequence joins TRBV2 and TRBJ2-1; TRBD1 matches at 10 bases. Germline-derived CDR1 and CDR2 are SNHLY and FYNNEI. V gave up 6 bases and J gave up 3 bases; unmatched junction bases: 5. The CDR3 has 15 amino acids. The CDR3 reads CASRETGGVYNEQFF. CDR3 DNA: TGTGCCAGCAGGGAGACAGGGGGCGTCTACAATGAGCAGTTCTTC.

This CDR3 is CASSDSEGFGHGYTF. The CDR3 DNA reads TGTGCCAGCAGTGACTCGGAAGGGTTTGGGCATGGCTACACCTTC. The V call is TRBV6-4, the J call TRBJ1-2, with no clear D. V lost 0 bases, J lost 6 bases, and 14 bases lay in between. Per the germline V gene, CDR1 is MRHNA and CDR2 is SNTAGT. This CDR3 is 15 amino acids long.

The chain uses TRBV9 and TRBJ2-3, with 13 bases fitting TRBD2. Germline loops: CDR1 SGDLS, CDR2 YYNGEE. The CDR3 consists of 15 residues. Trimming took 3 bases from V and 4 from J; bases not matched to a gene: 2. CDR3 region: CASSGTSGGPDTQYF. The CDR3 DNA follows: TGTGCCAGCAGCGGGACTAGCGGGGGCCCAGATACGCAGTATTTT.

The V call is TRBV28, the J call TRBJ2-1, with D possibly being TRBD1 (6 bases). Germline loops: CDR1 MDHEN, CDR2 SYDVKM. The germline V and J ends were trimmed by 2 bases and 7 bases, with 12 bases remaining between them. CDR3 length: 14 amino acids. The CDR3 DNA sequence: TGTGCCAGCAGTTTAGATAGAGGGACAAATGAGCAGTTCTTC. Residues: CASSLDRGTNEQFF.

The chain employs TRBV6-5 and TRBJ1-5; D is ambiguous. This CDR3 spans 13 amino acids. V was shortened by 5 bases and J by 3 bases, with 8 bases between the two germline ends. Germline V gene lookup returns CDR1 MNHEY and CDR2 SVGAGI. CDR3 residues: CASSEEYNQPQHF. CDR3 coding DNA: TGTGCCAGCAGTGAGGAGTACAATCAGCCCCAGCATTTT.

V is TRBV2 and J is TRBJ2-3, with D possibly matching TRBD1 (6 bases). Germline lookup yields CDR1 SNHLY and CDR2 FYNNEI. Trimming took 6 bases from V and 4 from J, leaving 8 bases between them. This CDR3 is 12 amino acids long. CDR3 protein: CASRTGADTQYF. The CDR3 DNA follows: TGTGCCAGCAGGACAGGCGCAGATACGCAGTATTTT. The full variable domain, in which reference TRBV2 and TRBJ2-3 provide the parts outside the CDR3, is EPEVTQTPSHQVTQMGQEVILRCVPISNHLYFYWYRQILGQKVEFLVSFYNNEISEKSEIFDDQFSVERPDGSNFTLKIRSTKLEDSAMYFCASRTGADTQYFGPGTRLTVL.